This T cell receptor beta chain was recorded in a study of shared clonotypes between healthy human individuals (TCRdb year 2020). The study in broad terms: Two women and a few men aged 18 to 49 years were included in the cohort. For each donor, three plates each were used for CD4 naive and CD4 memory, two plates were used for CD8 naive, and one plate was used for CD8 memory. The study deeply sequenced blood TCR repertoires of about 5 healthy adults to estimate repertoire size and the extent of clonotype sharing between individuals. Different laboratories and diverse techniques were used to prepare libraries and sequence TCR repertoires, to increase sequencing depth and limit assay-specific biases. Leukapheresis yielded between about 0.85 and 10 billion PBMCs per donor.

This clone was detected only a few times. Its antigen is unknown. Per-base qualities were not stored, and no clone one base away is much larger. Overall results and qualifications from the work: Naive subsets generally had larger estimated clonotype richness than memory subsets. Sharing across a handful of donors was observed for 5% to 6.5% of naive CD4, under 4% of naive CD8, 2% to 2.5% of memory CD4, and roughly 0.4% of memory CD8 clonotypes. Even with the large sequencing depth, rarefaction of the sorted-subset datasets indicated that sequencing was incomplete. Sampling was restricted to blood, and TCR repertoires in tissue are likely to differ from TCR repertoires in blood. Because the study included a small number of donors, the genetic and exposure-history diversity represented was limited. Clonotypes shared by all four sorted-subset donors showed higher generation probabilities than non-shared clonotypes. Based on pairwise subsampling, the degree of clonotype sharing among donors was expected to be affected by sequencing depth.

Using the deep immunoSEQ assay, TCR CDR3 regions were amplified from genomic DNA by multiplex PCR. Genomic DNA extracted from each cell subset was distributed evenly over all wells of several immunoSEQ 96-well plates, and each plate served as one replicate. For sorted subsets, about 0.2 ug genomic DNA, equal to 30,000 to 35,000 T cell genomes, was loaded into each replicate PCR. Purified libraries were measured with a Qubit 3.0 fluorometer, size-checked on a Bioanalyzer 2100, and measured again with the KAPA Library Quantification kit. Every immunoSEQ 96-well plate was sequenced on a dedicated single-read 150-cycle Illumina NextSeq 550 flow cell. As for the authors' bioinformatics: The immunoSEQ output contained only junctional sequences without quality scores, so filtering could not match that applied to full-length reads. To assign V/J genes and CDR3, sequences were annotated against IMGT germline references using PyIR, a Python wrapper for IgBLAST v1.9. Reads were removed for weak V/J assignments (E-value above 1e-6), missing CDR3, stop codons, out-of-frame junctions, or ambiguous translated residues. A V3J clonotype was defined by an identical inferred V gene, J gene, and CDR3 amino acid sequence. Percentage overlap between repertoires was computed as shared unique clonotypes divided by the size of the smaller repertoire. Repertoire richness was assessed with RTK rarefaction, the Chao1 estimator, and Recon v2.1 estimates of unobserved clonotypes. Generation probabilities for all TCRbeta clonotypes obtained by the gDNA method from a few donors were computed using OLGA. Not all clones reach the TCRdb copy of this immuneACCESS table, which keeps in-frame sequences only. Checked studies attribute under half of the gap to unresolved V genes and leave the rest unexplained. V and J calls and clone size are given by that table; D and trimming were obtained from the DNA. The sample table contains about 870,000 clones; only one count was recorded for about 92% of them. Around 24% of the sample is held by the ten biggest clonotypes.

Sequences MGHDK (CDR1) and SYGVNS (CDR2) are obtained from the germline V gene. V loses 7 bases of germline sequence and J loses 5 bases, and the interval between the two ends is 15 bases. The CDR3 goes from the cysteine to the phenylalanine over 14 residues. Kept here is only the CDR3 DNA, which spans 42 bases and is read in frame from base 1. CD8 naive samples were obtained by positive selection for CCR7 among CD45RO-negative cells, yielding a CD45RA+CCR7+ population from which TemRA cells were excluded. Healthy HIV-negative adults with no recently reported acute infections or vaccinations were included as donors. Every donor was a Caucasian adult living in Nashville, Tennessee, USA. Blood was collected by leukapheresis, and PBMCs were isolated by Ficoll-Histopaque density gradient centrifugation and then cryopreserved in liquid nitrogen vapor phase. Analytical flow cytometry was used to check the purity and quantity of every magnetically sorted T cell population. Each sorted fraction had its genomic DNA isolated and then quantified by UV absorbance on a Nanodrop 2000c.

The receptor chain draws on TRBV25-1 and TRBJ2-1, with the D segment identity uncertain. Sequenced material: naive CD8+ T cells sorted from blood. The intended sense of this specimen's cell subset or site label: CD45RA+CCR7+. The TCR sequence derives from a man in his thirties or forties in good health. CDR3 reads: CASTGETLHNEQFF. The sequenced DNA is TGTGCCAGCACTGGAGAAACCCTACACAATGAGCAGTTCTTC.